The following is a T cell receptor (beta chain) sequence with its context. This sample is part of a study of blood T cell repertoires in COVID-19. At the level of the study: Whether acute or convalescent, the COVID-19 samples came from the United States, Italy and Spain. PBMCs, B-cell-depleted T cells, or T cells were the source of the cDNA or gDNA that made up the material.

In the authors' workflow: Counts of nucleated cells, estimated from reference gene primer amplification, were obtained. Generated by immunoSEQ multiplex PCR, the TCRdb table keeps only in-frame clones and is missing some. That table supplies the V and J calls and clone size; D and trimming were determined from the DNA. This repertoire shows 170,000 or so clones, 80% to 90% found once; its top ten account for 1.5% to 2%. This TCR was recovered from a man aged 18 to 29 who had recovered from COVID-19. The sequencing sample was made of peripheral blood.

CDR3 DNA sequence: TGTGCCAGCAGCCCTTTGTTGGGAGTCACAGATACGCAGTATTTT. Translating it yields CASSPLLGVTDTQYF. This chain connects TRBV14 to TRBJ2-3; D is possibly TRBD2 (5 bases). CDR3 length: 15 residues. From germline, CDR1 is SGHDN and CDR2 FVKESK. The V gene lost 4 bases and the J gene lost 2 bases, with 13 bases spanning the gap.